This is a list of T cell receptor beta chains from one sample in a study of blood T cell repertoires in COVID-19. The table came from immunoSEQ multiplex PCR; TCRdb's copy has only in-frame clones and leaves some out. The table records some 290,000 clones, roughly 90% of them present only once. The sample comprised peripheral blood. These receptors were obtained from a woman in her twenties or thirties with COVID-19, enrolled during active disease. Both conserved end residues are part of each CDR3. D genes are given only for firm matches. Clone size appears in some rows only: once, few, many, or a class for an expanded clone.

TRBV7-2	NA	TRBJ2-5	TRBD2	CASSSYSGSLQETQYF	TGTGCCAGCAGCTCTTATAGCGGGAGCCTCCAAGAGACCCAGTACTTC
TRBV7-3	NA	TRBJ2-7	NA	CASSFQGPPYEQYF	TGTGCCAGCAGCTTCCAGGGGCCCCCCTACGAGCAGTACTTC
TRBV6-5	NA	TRBJ1-2	NA	CASSLNYGYTF	TGTGCCAGCAGTCTAAACTATGGCTACACCTTC
TRBV7-6	NA	TRBJ2-1	NA	CASSLPQREQFF	TGTGCCAGCAGCTTGCCCCAGAGGGAGCAGTTCTTC
TRBV28	NA	TRBJ2-2	TRBD2	CASSLGGLAGPNELPGELFF	TGTGCCAGCAGTTTAGGAGGGCTAGCGGGCCCGAATGAGCTCCCCGGGGAGCTGTTTTTT
TRBV4-1	NA	TRBJ2-7	TRBD2	CASSHLAGSSYEQYF	TGCGCCAGCAGCCACCTAGCGGGCAGCTCCTACGAGCAGTACTTC
TRBV4-2	NA	TRBJ2-1	NA	CATGGGGNSYNEQFF	TGTGCCACTGGGGGTGGGGGCAACTCCTACAATGAGCAGTTCTTC
TRBV25-1	few	TRBJ2-1	TRBD1	CASSGTGYNEQFF	TGTGCCAGCAGTGGGACAGGGTACAATGAGCAGTTCTTC
TRBV28	NA	TRBJ1-4	TRBD1	CASSLLKGASEKLFF	TGTGCCAGCAGTTTGTTAAAGGGGGCGAGTGAAAAACTGTTTTTT
TRBV5-6	NA	TRBJ1-5	TRBD1	CASSSSPGQGNQPQHF	TGTGCCAGCAGCAGTTCGCCGGGACAGGGGAATCAGCCCCAGCATTTT
TRBV7-6	NA	TRBJ2-1	TRBD2	CASSLGLAGGSNEQFF	TGTGCCAGCAGCTTGGGACTAGCGGGAGGGAGCAATGAGCAGTTCTTC
TRBV5-1	NA	TRBJ2-7	NA	CASRVGIGEQYF	TGCGCCAGCAGGGTCGGGATAGGGGAGCAGTACTTC
TRBV7-8	NA	TRBJ2-1	TRBD2	CASSPGLAGPYNEQFF	TGTGCCAGCAGCCCTGGACTAGCGGGACCCTACAATGAGCAGTTCTTC
TRBV10-3	NA	TRBJ1-1	NA	CAISLGQQNTEAFF	TGTGCCATCAGTCTCGGACAGCAGAACACTGAAGCTTTCTTT
TRBV7-2	NA	TRBJ1-5	NA	CASSLEGRDNQPQHF	TGTGCCAGCAGCTTAGAGGGCAGGGACAATCAGCCCCAGCATTTT
TRBV6-5	NA	TRBJ1-4	TRBD1	CASQTGLDEKLFF	TGTGCCAGCCAGACAGGGCTAGATGAAAAACTGTTTTTT
TRBV28	NA	TRBJ1-2	NA	CASSVQGRGGYTF	TGTGCCAGCTCGGTCCAGGGGCGAGGGGGCTACACCTTC
TRBV21-1	NA	TRBJ2-3	NA	CASSKGLAGLTDTQYF	TGTGCCAGCAGCAAGGGACTAGCGGGACTCACAGATACGCAGTATTTT
TRBV19	NA	TRBJ2-2	TRBD2	CASSTGLAGSGELFF	TGTGCCAGTAGTACGGGACTAGCGGGCTCCGGGGAGCTGTTTTTT
TRBV7-2	NA	TRBJ1-5	NA	CASTSTGNSNQPQHF	TGTGCCAGCACTTCCACGGGAAATAGCAATCAGCCCCAGCATTTT
TRBV1	NA	TRBJ1-4	NA	CTSSHDGTYSQGEKLFF	TGCACCAGCAGCCATGATGGGACATATTCACAGGGTGAAAAACTGTTTTTT
TRBV11-1	NA	TRBJ2-5	TRBD1	CATMDRVQETQYF	TGTGCCACCATGGACAGGGTCCAAGAGACCCAGTACTTC